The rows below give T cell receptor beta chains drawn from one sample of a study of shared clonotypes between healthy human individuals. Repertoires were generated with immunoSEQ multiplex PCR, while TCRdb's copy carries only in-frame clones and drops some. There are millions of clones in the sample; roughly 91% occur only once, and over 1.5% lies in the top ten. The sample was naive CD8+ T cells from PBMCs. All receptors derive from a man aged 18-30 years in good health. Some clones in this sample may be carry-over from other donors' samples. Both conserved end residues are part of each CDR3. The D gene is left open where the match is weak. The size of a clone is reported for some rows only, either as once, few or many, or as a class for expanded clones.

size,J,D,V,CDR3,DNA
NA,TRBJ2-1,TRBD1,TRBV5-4,CASSFGRGTGNNEQFF,TGTGCCAGCAGCTTTGGTCGTGGGACAGGGAACAATGAGCAGTTCTTC
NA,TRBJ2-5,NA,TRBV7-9,CASSLPGANAQETQYF,TGTGCCAGCAGCTTACCCGGAGCGAACGCCCAAGAGACCCAGTACTTC
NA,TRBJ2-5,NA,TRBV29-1,CSVVAGEGAQYF,TGCAGCGTTGTGGCAGGGGAGGGGGCCCAGTACTTC
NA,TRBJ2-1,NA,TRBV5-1,CASSLGGGAHNEQFF,TGCGCCAGCAGCTTGGGGGGCGGGGCCCACAATGAGCAGTTCTTC
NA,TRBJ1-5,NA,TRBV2,CASSDTRGVGSTDNQPQHF,TGTGCCAGCAGTGATACAAGAGGCGTCGGGAGCACGGACAATCAGCCCCAGCATTTT
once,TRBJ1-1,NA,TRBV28,CASSLRGLNTEAFF,TGTGCCAGCAGTTTGCGGGGGCTTAACACTGAAGCTTTCTTT
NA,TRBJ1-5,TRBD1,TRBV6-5,CASSYSPQGARQPQHF,TGTGCCAGCAGTTACTCGCCCCAGGGGGCCCGTCAGCCCCAGCATTTT
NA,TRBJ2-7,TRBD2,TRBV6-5,CASSYSRLAVYEQYF,TGTGCCAGCAGTTACTCGAGGCTAGCGGTCTACGAGCAGTACTTC
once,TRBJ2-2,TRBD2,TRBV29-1,CSVVGTSGRATGELFF,TGCAGCGTTGTTGGGACTAGCGGGAGGGCCACCGGGGAGCTGTTTTTT
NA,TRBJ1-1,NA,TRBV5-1,CASSPNPGQGPGAFF,TGCGCCAGCAGCCCAAACCCCGGGCAGGGGCCAGGAGCTTTCTTT
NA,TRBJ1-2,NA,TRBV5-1,CASSLSGVSLNYGYTF,TGCGCCAGCAGCTTGAGCGGGGTTTCGCTTAACTATGGCTACACCTTC
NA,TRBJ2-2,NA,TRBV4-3,CASSQEVAVYSTGELFF,TGCGCCAGCAGCCAGGAAGTAGCGGTCTACTCCACCGGGGAGCTGTTTTTT
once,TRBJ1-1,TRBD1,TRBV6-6,CASSHYQGALLEAFF,TGTGCCAGCAGTCATTATCAGGGGGCTCTCCTAGAAGCTTTCTTT
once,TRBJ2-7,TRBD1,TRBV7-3,CASSWVTGTASFSYEQYF,TGTGCCAGCAGCTGGGTAACCGGGACAGCATCCTTCTCCTACGAGCAGTACTTC
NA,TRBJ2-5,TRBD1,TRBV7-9,CASSSRGQQETQYF,TGTGCCAGCAGCTCCCGGGGACAGCAAGAGACCCAGTACTTC
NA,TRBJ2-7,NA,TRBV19,CASSIGTASSYEQYF,TGTGCCAGTAGTATAGGGACAGCGAGCTCCTACGAGCAGTACTTC
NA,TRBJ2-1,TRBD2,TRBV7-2,CASSPRTSGRGPYNEQFF,TGTGCCAGCAGCCCCCGGACTAGCGGGAGAGGGCCCTACAATGAGCAGTTCTTC
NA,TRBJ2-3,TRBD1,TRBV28,CASSLTGTGRTDTQYF,TGTGCCAGCAGTTTAACCGGGACAGGACGCACAGATACGCAGTATTTT
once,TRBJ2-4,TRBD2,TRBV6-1,CASSEELWESGRNIQYF,TGTGCCAGCAGTGAAGAACTTTGGGAAAGCGGGAGGAACATTCAGTACTTC
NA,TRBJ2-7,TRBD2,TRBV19,CASSGMTSGTGNEQYF,TGTGCCAGTAGCGGCATGACTAGCGGGACTGGTAACGAGCAGTACTTC
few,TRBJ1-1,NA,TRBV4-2,CASRLEKWGNTEAFF,TGTGCCAGCAGACTAGAAAAGTGGGGAAACACTGAAGCTTTCTTT
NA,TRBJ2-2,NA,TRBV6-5,CASSYSETGELFF,TGTGCCAGCAGTTACTCCGAAACCGGGGAGCTGTTTTTT
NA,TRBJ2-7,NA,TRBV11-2,CASSLSVGQGGSYEQYF,TGTGCCAGCAGCTTATCGGTGGGCCAGGGTGGTAGCTACGAGCAGTACTTC
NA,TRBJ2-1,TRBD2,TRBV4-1,CASSPMTSGSSNEQFF,TGCGCCAGCAGCCCGATGACTAGCGGGAGTAGTAATGAGCAGTTCTTC
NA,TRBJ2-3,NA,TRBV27,CASRPSLSSTDTQYF,TGTGCCAGCAGGCCTTCCCTTTCTAGCACAGATACGCAGTATTTT
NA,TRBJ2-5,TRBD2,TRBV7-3,CASSPGLVLAETQYF,TGTGCCAGCAGCCCGGGACTAGTACTTGCCGAGACCCAGTACTTC
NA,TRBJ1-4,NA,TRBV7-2,CASSQHEAGVEKLFF,TGTGCCAGCAGCCAACATGAGGCCGGCGTCGAAAAACTGTTTTTT
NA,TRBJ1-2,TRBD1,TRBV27,CASRQAGGDGYTF,TGTGCCAGCAGGCAAGCAGGGGGGGACGGCTACACCTTC
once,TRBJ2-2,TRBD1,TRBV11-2,CASSQRQGRNTGELFF,TGTGCCAGCAGCCAGCGACAGGGTCGGAACACCGGGGAGCTGTTTTTT
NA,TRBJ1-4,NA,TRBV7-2,CASSFYRKPNEKLFF,TGTGCCAGCAGCTTCTACAGGAAGCCTAATGAAAAACTGTTTTTT
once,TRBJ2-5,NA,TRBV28,CASSLRGDRYEETQYF,TGTGCCAGCAGTTTACGGGGGGACAGGTATGAAGAGACCCAGTACTTC
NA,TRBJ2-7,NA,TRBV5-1,CASSPTDPAAEQYF,TGCGCCAGCAGCCCAACGGACCCGGCGGCCGAGCAGTACTTC
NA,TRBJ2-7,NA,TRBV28,CASSHGGSGEQYF,TGTGCCAGCAGCCATGGAGGGTCAGGCGAGCAGTACTTC
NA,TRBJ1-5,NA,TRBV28,CASSVSANQPQHF,TGTGCCAGCAGTGTTTCGGCCAATCAGCCCCAGCATTTT
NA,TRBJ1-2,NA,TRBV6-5,CASSYSTIRGGYTF,TGTGCCAGCAGTTACTCGACGATCAGGGGTGGCTACACCTTC
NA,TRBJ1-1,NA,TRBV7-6,CASSLLGAQNTEAFF,TGTGCCAGCAGCTTATTAGGGGCACAGAACACTGAAGCTTTCTTT
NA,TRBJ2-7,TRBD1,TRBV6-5,CASSLDRVGYEQYF,TGTGCCAGCAGTTTGGACAGGGTCGGATACGAGCAGTACTTC
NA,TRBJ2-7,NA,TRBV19,CASSTGYEQYF,TGTGCCAGTAGTACCGGTTACGAGCAGTACTTC
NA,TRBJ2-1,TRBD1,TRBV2,CASRATGALRNEQFF,TGTGCCAGCAGAGCTACAGGGGCCCTAAGGAATGAGCAGTTCTTC
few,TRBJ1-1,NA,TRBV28,CASSLSRGTEAFF,TGTGCCAGCAGTTTATCTCGGGGCACTGAAGCTTTCTTT
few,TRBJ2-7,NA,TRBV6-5,CASSQDLLPYF,TGTGCCAGCAGTCAGGATCTGCTGCCGTACTTC
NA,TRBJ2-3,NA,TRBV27,CASSQSADTQYF,TGTGCCAGCAGTCAGAGCGCAGATACGCAGTATTTT
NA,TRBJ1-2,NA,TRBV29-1,CSVEDQAREFGYTF,TGCAGCGTTGAAGATCAGGCCAGGGAGTTTGGCTACACCTTC
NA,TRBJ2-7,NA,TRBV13,CASSPGQKNYEQYF,TGTGCCAGCAGCCCAGGACAGAAAAACTACGAGCAGTACTTC
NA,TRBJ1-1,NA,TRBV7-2,CASSLVGGPEAFF,TGTGCCAGCAGCTTAGTGGGTGGACCTGAAGCTTTCTTT